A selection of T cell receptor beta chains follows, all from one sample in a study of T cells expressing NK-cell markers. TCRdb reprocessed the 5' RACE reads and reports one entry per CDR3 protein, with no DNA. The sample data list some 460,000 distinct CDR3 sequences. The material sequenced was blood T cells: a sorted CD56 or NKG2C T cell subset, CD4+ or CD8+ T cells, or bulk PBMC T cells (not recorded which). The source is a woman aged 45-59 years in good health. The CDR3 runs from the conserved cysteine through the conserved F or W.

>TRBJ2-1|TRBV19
CASSPRLSYNEQFF
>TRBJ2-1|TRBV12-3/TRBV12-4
CASSPGTSGGGQFF
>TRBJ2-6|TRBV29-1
CSALQREGPGANVLTF
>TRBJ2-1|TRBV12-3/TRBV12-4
CASSLADAGSYNEQFF
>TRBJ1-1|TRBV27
CASSLSIRAAEAFF
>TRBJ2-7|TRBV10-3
CAITGAGSYEQYF
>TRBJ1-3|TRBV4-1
CASSQGTSRVGNTIYF
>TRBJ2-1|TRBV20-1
CSAPSRTNNEQFF
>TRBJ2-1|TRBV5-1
CASSQSSGRAHGQFF
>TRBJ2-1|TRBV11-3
CASSPRLASYNEQFF
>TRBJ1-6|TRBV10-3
CAVGRGGNSPLHF
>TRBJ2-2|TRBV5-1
CASSSTLGGELFF
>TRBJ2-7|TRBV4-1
CASSQGGLAGGPGEQYF
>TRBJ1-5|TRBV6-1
CASSEGLVGAQHF
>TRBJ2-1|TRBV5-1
CASSLAGTGGNNEQFF
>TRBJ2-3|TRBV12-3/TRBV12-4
CASRRPLPDTQYF
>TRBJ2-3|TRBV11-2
CASSDVSGTDTQYF
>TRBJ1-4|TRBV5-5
CASSMAGGVNEKLFF
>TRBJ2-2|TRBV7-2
CASSSNSRTGELFF
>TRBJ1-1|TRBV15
CATSRVAANTEAFF
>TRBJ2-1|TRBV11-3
CASRRGAGGANEQFF
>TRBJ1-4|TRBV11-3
CASSLLGRQEKLFF
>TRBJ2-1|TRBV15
CATSRAGSSYNEQFF
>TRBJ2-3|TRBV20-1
CSADPVIVADTQYF
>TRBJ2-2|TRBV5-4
CASSPSGTDLTGELFF
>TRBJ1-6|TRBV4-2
CASSQEGRNSPLHF
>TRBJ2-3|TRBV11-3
CASSLQGDGPDTQYF
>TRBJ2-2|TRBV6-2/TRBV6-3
CASSYASFANTGELFF